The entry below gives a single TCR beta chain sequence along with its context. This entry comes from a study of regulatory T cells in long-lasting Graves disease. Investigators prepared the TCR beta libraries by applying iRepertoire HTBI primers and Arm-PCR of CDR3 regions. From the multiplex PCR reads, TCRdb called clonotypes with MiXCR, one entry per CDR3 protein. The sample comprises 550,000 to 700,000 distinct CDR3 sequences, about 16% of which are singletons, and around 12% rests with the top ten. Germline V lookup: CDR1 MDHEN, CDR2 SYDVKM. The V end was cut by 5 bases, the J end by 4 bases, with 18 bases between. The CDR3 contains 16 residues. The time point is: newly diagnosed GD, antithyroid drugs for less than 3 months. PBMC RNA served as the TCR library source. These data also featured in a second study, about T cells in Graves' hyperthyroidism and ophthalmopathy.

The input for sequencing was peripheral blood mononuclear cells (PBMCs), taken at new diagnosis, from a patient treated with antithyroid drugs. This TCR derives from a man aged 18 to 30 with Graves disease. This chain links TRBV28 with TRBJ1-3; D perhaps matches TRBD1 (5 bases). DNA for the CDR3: TGTGCCAGCAGTCCTCAGGGTGGCAGCCTCGGAAACACCATATATTTT. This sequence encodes CASSPQGGSLGNTIYF.